The rows below give T cell receptor beta chains drawn from one sample of a study of PD-1 blockade in mismatch repair-deficient tumors. No antigen has been identified for these receptors. TCRdb keeps only in-frame clones here, not all; method: immunoSEQ multiplex PCR. The profile shows 9,000 to 10,000 clones, about nine tenths of them singletons. Sequencing used cells cultured in vitro, obtained from a patient treated with pembrolizumab. These TCRs come from an adult with mismatch repair-deficient cancer. CDR3s include the opening cysteine and the closing phenylalanine or tryptophan. Each record gives: D gene, CDR3 length, clone size, V gene, J gene, CDR3 DNA, CDR3 protein. A D gene is named only where the DNA matches it firmly. Expanded clones get a size class; other rows say once, few or many, or leave the size out.

>-|17|-|TRBV7-9|TRBJ2-2
TGTGCCAGCAGCCCCCGAGGGGGGGGAACTGGTACCGGGGAGCTGTTTTTT
CASSPRGGGTGTGELFF
>-|19|-|TRBV27|TRBJ1-6
TGTGCCAGCAGTTTATTTCGACAGGCACAGGGATCCTATAATTCACCCCTCCACTTT
CASSLFRQAQGSYNSPLHF
>-|16|-|TRBV18|TRBJ2-2
TGTGCCAGCTCACGGGACGGGACACCGAACACCGGGGAGCTGTTTTTT
CASSRDGTPNTGELFF
>TRBD2|16|-|TRBV2|TRBJ2-2
TGTGCCAGCAGACGAAGAACGGGAGGGGGCACCGGGGAGCTGTTTTTT
CASRRRTGGGTGELFF
>-|15|-|TRBV5-1|TRBJ1-6
TGCGCCAGCAGCTCCGGGACCAGGGGTGGCTCACCCCTCCACTTT
CASSSGTRGGSPLHF
>TRBD1|12|-|TRBV6-6|TRBJ2-7
TGTGCCAGGTGCAGGGGGCCCTACGAGCAGTACTTC
CARCRGPYEQYF
>TRBD2|13|hyperexpanded|TRBV9|TRBJ2-1
TGTGCCAGCAGCGCGACTAGCGGGAGGAAGCAGTTCTTC
CASSATSGRKQFF
>TRBD2|14|-|TRBV27|TRBJ2-7
TGTGCCAGCAGTTTTGGACTAGCTGGCTACGAGCAGTACTTC
CASSFGLAGYEQYF
>TRBD2|19|few|TRBV9|TRBJ2-1
TGTGCCAGCAGCGTAGAGGGGCTAGCGGGTCCGAGCTCCTACAATGAGCAGTTCTTC
CASSVEGLAGPSSYNEQFF
>-|15|-|TRBV7-9|TRBJ2-4
TGTGCCAGCAGCTTAACTCTCAGGGGTAGGAACATTCAGTACTTC
CASSLTLRGRNIQYF
>-|11|-|TRBV20-1|TRBJ1-1
TGCAGTGTAGGCGGGAACACTGAAGCTTTCTTT
CSVGGNTEAFF
>TRBD2|12|-|TRBV29-1|TRBJ2-5
TGCAGCGTTGGGACTAGCGCGGAGACCCAGTACTTC
CSVGTSAETQYF
>-|17|-|TRBV19|TRBJ2-1
TGTGCCAGTAGTATAGACCCATCTACGCACTCCTACAATGAGCAGTTCTTC
CASSIDPSTHSYNEQFF
>TRBD1|15|-|TRBV5-4|TRBJ2-2
TGTGCCAGCAGCTCGGGACAGGGATTAACCGGGGAGCTGTTTTTT
CASSSGQGLTGELFF
>-|19|once|TRBV19|TRBJ2-2
TGTGCCAGTACCGCACGGGGCCATGGGAGAGGCGAAAGCACCGGGGAGCTGTTTTTT
CASTARGHGRGESTGELFF
>-|13|-|TRBV5-1|TRBJ2-7
TGCGCCAGCAGCTCGGACGGAACCTACGAGCAGTACTTC
CASSSDGTYEQYF
>-|14|few|TRBV5-1|TRBJ2-5
TGCGCCAGCAGCTTGGGGTGGGAGGAAGAGACCCAGTACTTC
CASSLGWEEETQYF
>-|14|-|TRBV5-1|TRBJ2-1
TGCGCCAGCAGCTTGGTTGGGGGAACTTACGAGCAGTTCTTC
CASSLVGGTYEQFF
>TRBD1|16|-|TRBV19|TRBJ1-4
TGTGCCAGTAGCCCCCCTCTGGGACAGGAGAATGAAAAACTGTTTTTT
CASSPPLGQENEKLFF
>TRBD1|12|-|TRBV28|TRBJ1-5
TGTGCCAGCAGTTTAAGGTTTGGGACAGATTATTTT
CASSLRFGTDYF
>-|12|-|TRBV5-1|TRBJ1-1
TGCGCCAGCAGCTTGTCGAGTGGGGAAGCTTTCTTT
CASSLSSGEAFF
>TRBD2|15|-|TRBV28|TRBJ2-4
TGTGCCAGCAGTTCCGCCGGCGGGAGGTTAAACATTCAGTACTTC
CASSSAGGRLNIQYF